The 32 T cell receptor beta chains given below trace back to one sample, sequenced in a study of T cell responses to AZD1222 COVID-19 vaccine. Profiling relied on immunoSEQ multiplex PCR, and the TCRdb table lists in-frame clones only, not all of them. The top ten hold around 0.5% of the sample, which has 250,000 to 300,000 clones, about 94% seen once. The sample consisted of peripheral blood, taken 28 days after the second AZD1222 dose. All receptors derive from an adult who received the AZD1222 COVID-19 vaccine.

On this clone itself: Other DNA sequences in the sample encode the same CDR3. The CDR3 protein is CASSPSGGGNQPQHF. CDR3 coding DNA: TGCGCCAGCAGCCCCTCCGGGGGAGGCAATCAGCCCCAGCATTTT. The V and J genes are TRBV5-1 and TRBJ1-5, with D tentatively TRBD1 (5 bases). There are 15 residues in the CDR3. V lost 4 bases and J lost 2, with 13 bases in between. The germline V gene has CDR1 SGHRS and CDR2 YFSETQ.

This sequence joins TRBV29-1 and TRBJ1-5, with D perhaps matching TRBD1 (5 bases). CDR1 and CDR2 (germline): SQVTM, ANQGSEA. Trimming pared 7 bases from V and 4 bases from J, leaving 17 bases between. The CDR3 covers 14 residues. CDR3 sequence: CSALVGGGNQPQHF. The CDR3 nucleotides are TGCAGCGCCTTAGTGGGGGGAGGGAATCAGCCCCAGCATTTT.

This chain links TRBV18 with TRBJ1-4; 8 bases fit TRBD1. Per the germline V gene, CDR1 is KGHSH and CDR2 is LQKENI. This CDR3 region has 22 residues. Trimming at V came to 1 base and at J to 0 bases, leaving 19 bases not matched to a gene. In DNA form, the CDR3 reads TGTGCCAGCTCACCACAGGGACAGGTCAGGGCCTTAAACGTTGCAACTAATGAAAAACTGTTTTTT. Translating gives CASSPQGQVRALNVATNEKLFF.

The chain is built from TRBV5-1 and TRBJ2-1; the match to TRBD2 covers 15 bases. Trimming at V came to 4 bases and at J to 5 bases, leaving 7 bases not matched to a gene. The germline CDR1 and CDR2 sequences are SGHRS and YFSETQ. This CDR3 spans 17 amino acids. As DNA, the CDR3 is TGCGCCAGCAGCCATAGGACTAGCGGGGGGGCCCACAATGAGCAGTTCTTC. Encoded protein: CASSHRTSGGAHNEQFF. Using reference TRBV5-1 and TRBJ2-1 for the parts outside the CDR3, the full variable domain is KAGVTQTPRYLIKTRGQQVTLSCSPISGHRSVSWYQQTPGQGLQFLFEYFSETQRNKGNFPGRFSGRQFSNSRSEMNVSTLELGDSALYLCASSHRTSGGAHNEQFFGPGTRLTVL.

J is TRBJ2-2 and V is TRBV5-1; 8 bases match TRBD2. CDR3 size: 16 residues. Germline CDR1 SGHRS, CDR2 YFSETQ. With 4 bases clipped from V and 7 bases from J, the junction kept 12 bases outside the gene matches. DNA of the CDR3: TGCGCCAGCAGCCCGGATCCAGCGGGGGCGGGCGGGGAGCTGTTTTTT. Amino acids: CASSPDPAGAGGELFF. Filled out from reference TRBV5-1 and TRBJ2-2, the complete variable domain reads KAGVTQTPRYLIKTRGQQVTLSCSPISGHRSVSWYQQTPGQGLQFLFEYFSETQRNKGNFPGRFSGRQFSNSRSEMNVSTLELGDSALYLCASSPDPAGAGGELFFGEGSRLTVL.

This clone was seen a single time. This sequence joins TRBV28 and TRBJ1-3, with D uncertain. Trimming removed 2 bases at V and 4 bases at J, with 21 bases between. Germline lookup yields CDR1 MDHEN and CDR2 SYDVKM. The CDR3 has 18 residues. The CDR3: CASSLGSARRVSGNTIYF. DNA for the CDR3: TGTGCCAGCAGTTTAGGTTCCGCAAGGCGGGTATCAGGAAACACCATATATTTT.

The V and J genes are TRBV30 and TRBJ2-2, with D tentatively TRBD1 (6 bases). CDR1 and CDR2 (germline): GTSNPN, SVGIG (reference sequence). This CDR3 has 12 residues. CDR3 sequence: CASDRNTGELFF. CDR3 sequence (DNA): TGTGCATCGGACAGGAACACCGGGGAGCTGTTTTTT.

The chain couples TRBV5-4 to TRBJ2-5, with D possibly called TRBD1 or TRBD2 (5 bases each). CDR3 length: 15 residues. Germline values: CDR1 SGHNT, CDR2 YYREEE (reference sequence). V dropped 0 bases and J dropped 2 bases, with 11 bases sitting between them. The chain's CDR3 is CASSLVGVDQETQYF. CDR3 coding DNA: TGTGCCAGCAGCTTGGTGGGGGTAGATCAAGAGACCCAGTACTTC.

The chain recombines TRBV18 with TRBJ2-2; 8 positions match TRBD2. Germline V gives CDR1 KGHSH, CDR2 LQKENI. The CDR3 runs 16 residues. V trimming: 0 bases; J trimming: 6 bases; junction bases outside the gene matches: 6. The DNA for the CDR3 is TGTGCCAGCTCACCACCGGATAGCGGGAAGTCCGGGGAGCTGTTTTTT. Protein: CASSPPDSGKSGELFF.

Comments on this clone: Other nucleotide sequences from this sample produce the same CDR3. This sequence joins TRBV5-1 and TRBJ2-3, with 9 bases identical to TRBD2. CDR1 SGHRS and CDR2 YFSETQ come from the germline V gene. This CDR3 region has 16 residues. With 2 bases clipped from V and 1 base from J, the junction kept 5 bases outside the gene matches. CDR3 nucleotides: TGCGCCAGCAGCTTAGGAGCTAGCGGGGGCACAGATACGCAGTATTTT. Its translation: CASSLGASGGTDTQYF.

The chain recombines TRBV18 with TRBJ2-1, with 11 nucleotides matching TRBD2. V lost 2 bases, J lost 8 bases, and 2 bases stayed unmatched. This CDR3 has 14 residues. Germline CDR1 KGHSH, CDR2 LQKENI. The CDR3 region has the DNA TGTGCCAGCTCACCAGCACTAGCGGGAGATGAGCAGTTCTTC. This encodes CASSPALAGDEQFF. Together with reference TRBV18 and TRBJ2-1, the CDR3 gives the full variable domain: NAGVMQNPRHLVRRRGQEARLRCSPMKGHSHVYWYRQLPEEGLKFMVYLQKENIIDESGMPKERFSAEFPKEGPSILRIQQVVRGDSAAYFCASSPALAGDEQFFGPGTRLTVL.

V gene TRBV3-1 (or the pseudogene TRBV3-2) combines with J gene TRBJ2-7; 9 positions agree with TRBD1. The CDR3 length is 18 residues. The V segment lost 1 base and the J segment 5 bases; nucleotides outside the gene matches: 15. Germline CDR1 LGHDT, CDR2 YNNKEL (reference sequence). CDR3 DNA sequence: TGTGCCAGCAGCCAAGGAGGGACAGGGAGACTGATATTCAACGAGCAGTACTTC. Translated: CASSQGGTGRLIFNEQYF.

The V gene is TRBV7-2, the J gene TRBJ1-1; D unclear. The CDR3 is 13 amino acids. Per germline, CDR1 SGHTA and CDR2 FQGNSA. Trimming pared 0 bases from V and 5 bases from J, leaving 7 bases between. The CDR3 sequence is CASSLARGTEAFF. As DNA, the CDR3 is TGTGCCAGCAGCTTAGCGCGTGGAACTGAAGCTTTCTTT.

The rearrangement joins TRBV28 to TRBJ1-1, with D tentatively TRBD1 (5 bases). Germline lookup yields CDR1 MDHEN and CDR2 SYDVKM. The CDR3 loop spans 13 amino acids. Between the trimmed V and J ends, which lost 8 bases and 0 bases, there was a span of 10 bases. CDR3 amino acids: CASGGILNTEAFF. The CDR3 coding sequence is TGTGCCAGCGGGGGAATTTTGAACACTGAAGCTTTCTTT.

Details on this clone: Compared with germline, one end of the junction differs, possibly owing to a read error. The rearrangement uses TRBV7-7 and TRBJ2-1, with 8 bases fitting TRBD1. This CDR3 is built from 15 residues. Germline V lookup: CDR1 SSHAT, CDR2 FNYEAQ (reference sequence). The CDR3 nucleotides are TGTGCTAGCAGATACGACAGGGGAAGATACAATGAGCAGTTCTTC. Translation: CASRYDRGRYNEQFF.

This chain joins TRBV6-1 and TRBJ1-5; D ambiguous. The V and J ends lost 4 bases and 0 bases respectively, with 13 bases between them. Looked up from germline, CDR1 is MNHNS and CDR2 is SASEGT. The CDR3 totals 16 residues. CDR3: CASSVHSIYSNQPQHF. As DNA, the CDR3 is TGTGCCAGCAGTGTTCACAGCATTTATAGCAATCAGCCCCAGCATTTT.

V and J are TRBV9 and TRBJ1-3, with no clear D. This CDR3 contains 15 residues. V was cut by 3 bases and J by 4 bases, with 14 bases left in between. Germline V gene lookup returns CDR1 SGDLS and CDR2 YYNGEE. This CDR3 is CASSARPDPGNTIYF. CDR3 coding DNA: TGTGCCAGCAGCGCCCGACCAGATCCGGGAAACACCATATATTTT.

The chain links TRBV12-2 to TRBJ2-7; the table names TRBD2, a call not compared with the DNA. TRBV12-2 represents a pseudogene. CDR3 length: 18 amino acids. Here the CDR3 DNA reads TGTGCAAGTCGCTTCCCCGATGTAAGCCTAGCCCTCCCCTACGAGCAGTACTTC. It specifies CASRFPDVSLALPYEQYF.

In this sample, this clone turned up once. The V and J genes are TRBV28 and TRBJ1-2; a possible D gene is TRBD1 (5 bases). Trimming removed 6 bases from V and 0 bases from J, with 14 bases in between. The CDR3 is 15 amino acids. The germline gives CDR1 MDHEN, CDR2 SYDVKM. This CDR3 is CASRQSGPSNYGYTF. In DNA, the CDR3 is TGTGCCAGCAGACAGTCGGGACCGTCTAACTATGGCTACACCTTC.

The chain carries TRBV2 and TRBJ2-5; 11 bases are shared with TRBD1. Germline assignment: CDR1 SNHLY and CDR2 FYNNEI. The CDR3 is 14 amino acids. With V trimmed by 7 bases and J by 5 bases, 6 bases remained unmatched. The CDR3 coding sequence is TGTGCCAGCACCTTCGGGACAGGGGGGGAGACCCAGTACTTC. Translation: CASTFGTGGETQYF.

In DNA, the CDR3 is TGTGCCAGCACTTCAACCCCCTCAATTGAGCAGTTCTTC. Protein: CASTSTPSIEQFF. The genes are TRBV6-5 and TRBJ2-1; D is uncertain. V lost 7 bases and J 9 bases, leaving 16 bases between the germline ends. This CDR3 spans 13 amino acids. Per germline, CDR1 MNHEY and CDR2 SVGAGI.

This clone was seen a single time. V gene TRBV28 combines with J gene TRBJ1-5; tentatively, D is TRBD1 (6 bases). The CDR3 has 14 amino acids. V gave up 7 bases and J gave up 5 bases, with 15 bases separating them. From germline, CDR1 is MDHEN and CDR2 SYDVKM. The CDR3 loop reads CASTQGGRDQPQHF. CDR3 coding DNA: TGTGCCAGCACGCAAGGGGGTCGGGATCAGCCCCAGCATTTT.

The chain uses TRBV30 and TRBJ2-7; TRBD2 matches at 8 bases. J gave up 5 bases and V 8 bases, and 5 bases lay outside the gene matches. Germline loops: CDR1 GTSNPN, CDR2 SVGIG (reference sequence). This CDR3 has 11 residues. CDR3 sequence reads: CARRGGDEQYF. CDR3 sequence (DNA): TGTGCCCGACGGGGGGGCGACGAGCAGTACTTC. Supplemented by reference TRBV30 and TRBJ2-7, the full variable domain reads SQTIHQWPATLVQPVGSPLSLECTVEGTSNPNLYWYRQAAGRGLQLLFYSVGIGQISSEVPQNLSASRPQDRQFILSSKKLLLSDSGFYLCARRGGDEQYFGPGTRLTVT.

The chain couples TRBV3-1 (or the pseudogene TRBV3-2) to TRBJ2-7; 7 bases agree with TRBD1. V shed 4 bases, J shed 3 bases, and the junction held 3 bases outside the gene matches. The CDR3 consists of 13 residues. Looked up from germline, CDR1 is LGHDT and CDR2 is YNNKEL (reference sequence). The CDR3 loop is CASSRDSDYEQYF. In nucleotides, the CDR3 is TGTGCCAGCAGCCGGGACAGCGACTACGAGCAGTACTTC.

The rearrangement uses TRBV29-1 and TRBJ2-7; D is perhaps TRBD1 (5 bases). Germline V gene sequence: CDR1 SQVTM, CDR2 ANQGSEA. Deletions cut 1 base from V and 6 bases from J, with 7 bases between. This CDR3 region has 11 residues. In DNA, the CDR3 is TGCAGCGTTGAAGTCAGGGCCGAGCAGTACTTC. This gives the protein CSVEVRAEQYF.

V and J are TRBV7-9 and TRBJ1-1; D gene unclear. Trimming pared 5 bases from V and 2 bases from J, leaving 6 bases between. This CDR3 contains 12 residues. The germline V gene has CDR1 SEHNR and CDR2 FQNEAQ (reference sequence). The CDR3 coding sequence is TGTGCCAGCAGCCCCTCCAACACTGAAGCTTTCTTT. It specifies CASSPSNTEAFF.

The chain combines TRBV7-2 with TRBJ2-7, with D possibly matching TRBD1 (5 bases). Germline CDR1 and CDR2: SGHTA and FQGNSA. V lost 5 bases and J lost 3, with 11 bases in between. This CDR3 contains 13 residues. The CDR3 region has the DNA TGTGCCAGCAGCGAAGGGGTCTACTACGAGCAGTACTTC. The encoded protein is CASSEGVYYEQYF.

DNA of the CDR3: TGTGCCAGCAGGGAGACAGGCAATCAGCCCCAGCATTTT. It specifies CASRETGNQPQHF. This chain joins TRBV2 and TRBJ1-5, with D maybe TRBD1 (5 bases). From germline, CDR1 is SNHLY and CDR2 FYNNEI. The CDR3 consists of 13 residues. V lost 6 bases and J 2 bases, leaving 8 bases between the germline ends. The variable domain in full, with the rest retrieved from reference TRBV2 and TRBJ1-5, is EPEVTQTPSHQVTQMGQEVILRCVPISNHLYFYWYRQILGQKVEFLVSFYNNEISEKSEIFDDQFSVERPDGSNFTLKIRSTKLEDSAMYFCASRETGNQPQHFGDGTRLSIL.

The chain employs TRBV28 and TRBJ1-2; no firm D call. The V gene's germline CDR1 is MDHEN and CDR2 SYDVKM. V lost 5 bases to trimming and J lost 2 bases, with 15 bases between them. This CDR3 has 15 residues. The DNA for the CDR3 is TGTGCCAGCAGTGCCCCCCCCAACTTAAACTATGGCTACACCTTC. It codes for CASSAPPNLNYGYTF.

The chain joins TRBV12-3 or TRBV12-4 to TRBJ1-1; no clear D gene. The CDR3 runs to 12 residues. V dropped 8 bases and J dropped 8 bases, with 15 bases sitting between them. The CDR3 reads CASALTAPEAFF. In DNA form, the CDR3 reads TGTGCCAGCGCCCTCACGGCGCCCGAAGCTTTCTTT.

A few counts support this clone. V usage is TRBV3-1 (or the pseudogene TRBV3-2) and J usage is TRBJ2-2, with 10 nucleotides matching TRBD2. CDR1 is LGHDT, CDR2 YNNKEL, per germline (reference sequence). V gave up 3 bases and J gave up 5 bases; unmatched junction bases: 9. The CDR3 runs to 17 residues. This CDR3 reads CASSQVAGGLLTGELFF. In DNA form, the CDR3 reads TGTGCCAGCAGCCAGGTAGCGGGGGGACTACTTACCGGGGAGCTGTTTTTT.

This chain links TRBV10-3 with TRBJ1-2, with 10 bases lining up with TRBD1. The CDR3 spans 14 residues. V shed 7 bases, J shed 4 bases, and the junction held 6 bases outside the gene matches. Germline CDR1 reads ENHRY; CDR2 reads SYGVKD. The chain's CDR3 is CAITRQGAIYGYTF. As DNA, the CDR3 is TGTGCCATCACCCGACAGGGGGCAATCTATGGCTACACCTTC.